The 20 T cell receptor beta chains below were found in one sample sequenced in a study of OX40 agonist ivuxolimab in advanced cancers. Only in-frame clones appear in the TCRdb table, and some are missing; sequencing was by immunoSEQ multiplex PCR. Of about 9,000 clones listed, more than 70% are singletons. The sequenced sample was CD4+ or CD8+ T cells sorted from blood, obtained in a trial of the OX40 agonist ivuxolimab. The source of these receptors is an adult with an advanced solid tumor such as melanoma, head and neck, liver or kidney cancer.

This sequence joins TRBV6-1 and TRBJ2-5; D possibly uses TRBD1 or TRBD2 (5 bases each). The closer fit of TRBJ2-7 to the DNA end suggests the J call may be wrong. The germline gives CDR1 MNHNS, CDR2 SASEGT. CDR3 length: 14 amino acids. CDR3 DNA: TGTGCCAGCAGTGGATCAGGGAGTCCCTACGAGCAGTACTTC. As protein: CASSGSGSPYEQYF.

The chain joins TRBV6-5 to TRBJ1-5; no definite D call. Germline lookup yields CDR1 MNHEY and CDR2 SVGAGI. The V and J ends lost 0 bases and 4 bases respectively, with 7 bases between them. The CDR3 consists of 14 residues. This CDR3 reads CASSYSMGNQPQHF. CDR3 in DNA: TGTGCCAGCAGTTACTCGATGGGGAATCAGCCCCAGCATTTT.

V usage is TRBV11-2 and J usage is TRBJ2-5, with D perhaps given as TRBD1 or TRBD2 (5 bases each). Germline CDR1 and CDR2: SGHAT and FQNNGV. The CDR3 is made up of 16 amino acids. Trimming left V 2 bases short and J 1 base short, with 14 bases between. CDR3 DNA: TGTGCCAGCAGCTTAAGGCCCGGGGCTTCCCAAGAGACCCAGTACTTC. Translated, it gives CASSLRPGASQETQYF.

The genes are TRBV7-9 and TRBJ2-3; D gene ambiguous. CDR1 is SEHNR, CDR2 FQNEAQ, per germline (reference sequence). Trimming left V 5 bases short and J 6 bases short, with 6 bases between. This CDR3 has 11 amino acids. CDR3 sequence (DNA): TGTGCCAGCAGCCAATTTGATACGCAGTATTTT. This codes for CASSQFDTQYF. The full variable domain, rest sourced from reference TRBV7-9 and TRBJ2-3, is DTGVSQNPRHKITKRGQNVTFRCDPISEHNRLYWYRQTLGQGPEFLTYFQNEAQLEKSRLLSDRFSAERPKGSFSTLEIQRTEQGDSAMYLCASSQFDTQYFGPGTRLTVL.

Relative to its sample, this clone is medium-sized. The chain uses TRBV7-9 and TRBJ2-1; TRBD2 is a possible D gene (6 bases). The V end lost 7 bases, the J end lost 5 bases, and 9 bases lay between the germline ends. This CDR3 region has 12 residues. Germline values: CDR1 SEHNR, CDR2 FQNEAQ (reference sequence). The CDR3 coding sequence is TGTGCCAGCATGGGGGGTAACAATGAGCAGTTCTTC. Its translation: CASMGGNNEQFF.

This chain uses TRBV4-3 with TRBJ2-2; weak D call: TRBD2 (6 bases). V gave up 0 bases and J gave up 4 bases, with 12 bases separating them. Germline assignment: CDR1 LGHNA and CDR2 YSLEER. This CDR3 is 16 amino acids long. The CDR3 region has the DNA TGCGCCAGCAGCCAAGAACCGGGGGTAGGCACCGGGGAGCTGTTTTTT. Amino acid sequence: CASSQEPGVGTGELFF.

The V call is TRBV27, the J call TRBJ2-5; 8 positions agree with TRBD2. V lost 2 bases to trimming and J lost 2 bases; unmatched junction nucleotides: 4. CDR1 is MNHEY and CDR2 is SMNVEV in the germline V gene (reference sequence). The CDR3 runs to 15 residues. Written as DNA, the CDR3 is TGTGCCAGCAGTTTACATCGGGGGGGACAAGAGACCCAGTACTTC. Protein product: CASSLHRGGQETQYF.

This clone was observed a single time. This chain joins TRBV2 and TRBJ1-2; no firm D call. Germline lookup yields CDR1 SNHLY and CDR2 FYNNEI. V lost 5 bases and J 5 bases, leaving 15 bases between the germline ends. This CDR3 contains 14 residues. CDR3 DNA: TGTGCCAGCAGTCATGGGGAAGGGAAATATGGCTACACCTTC. Its translation: CASSHGEGKYGYTF.

The V and J genes are TRBV7-2 and TRBJ2-2, with 10 bases that match TRBD2. The germline V gene encodes CDR1 SGHTA and CDR2 FQGNSA. The J segment lost 3 bases and the V segment lost 7 bases, leaving 11 bases of the junction unmatched. The CDR3 totals 17 residues. The CDR3 sequence is CASKGFLSGGHTGELFF. As DNA, the CDR3 is TGTGCCAGCAAAGGATTTCTTAGCGGGGGGCACACCGGGGAGCTGTTTTTT. The full variable domain, rest sourced from reference TRBV7-2 and TRBJ2-2, is GAGVSQSPSNKVTEKGKDVELRCDPISGHTALYWYRQSLGQGLEFLIYFQGNSAPDKSGLPSDRFSAERTGGSVSTLTIQRTQQEDSAVYLCASKGFLSGGHTGELFFGEGSRLTVL.

The rearrangement uses TRBV5-3 and TRBJ1-5; 9 nucleotides align to TRBD1. TRBV5-3 qualifies as an ORF whose function is uncertain. The length of the CDR3 is 17 residues. V was clipped by 2 bases and J by 2 bases; unmatched bases: 8. CDR3 amino acids: CARSFGDRARGNQPQHF. Written as DNA, the CDR3 is TGTGCCAGAAGCTTTGGGGACAGGGCCAGAGGCAATCAGCCCCAGCATTTT.

The J gene is TRBJ1-2, the V gene TRBV19; 10 bases are shared with TRBD1. V shed 11 bases, J shed 4 bases, and the junction held 10 bases outside the gene matches. In germline, CDR1 is LNHDA, CDR2 SQIVND (reference sequence). This CDR3 region has 14 residues. The CDR3 DNA sequence: TGTGCCTCTACCGGGGACAGGGGCATCTATGGCTACACCTTC. Its protein product is CASTGDRGIYGYTF.

The chain uses TRBV15 and TRBJ2-2; D perhaps matches TRBD2 (6 bases). Germline V gives CDR1 LNHNV, CDR2 YYDKDF (reference sequence). This CDR3 region has 14 residues. V was clipped by 0 bases and J by 6 bases, with 8 bases between them. Written as DNA, the CDR3 is TGTGCCACCAGCAGAGACAGGGAGGCCGGGGAGCTGTTTTTT. It specifies CATSRDREAGELFF.

The chain recombines TRBV9 with TRBJ2-1; 8 bases fit TRBD2. This CDR3 spans 17 amino acids. Germline CDR1 is SGDLS and CDR2 is YYNGEE. With V trimmed by 0 bases and J by 9 bases, 14 bases remained unmatched. The CDR3 sequence: CASSVATQRGFFGEQFF. The CDR3 DNA reads TGTGCCAGCAGCGTAGCTACCCAGCGGGGGTTTTTTGGTGAGCAGTTCTTC.

This clone was seen a handful of times. The chain couples TRBV9 to TRBJ2-2; tentatively, D is TRBD2 (5 bases). The germline V and J ends were trimmed by 4 bases and 4 bases, with 23 bases remaining between them. The CDR3 runs to 18 residues. The germline V gene encodes CDR1 SGDLS and CDR2 YYNGEE. CDR3 DNA: TGTGCCAGCAGCCCCAGACCTAGTTCAGGTCGGGGCACCGGGGAGCTGTTTTTT. It yields the protein CASSPRPSSGRGTGELFF. The full variable domain, rest sourced from reference TRBV9 and TRBJ2-2, is DSGVTQTPKHLITATGQRVTLRCSPRSGDLSVYWYQQSLDQGLQFLIQYYNGEERAKGNILERFSAQQFPDLHSELNLSSLELGDSALYFCASSPRPSSGRGTGELFFGEGSRLTVL.

By share, this clone ranks as medium-sized. V gene TRBV5-4 combines with J gene TRBJ2-7, with a weak D call TRBD2 (6 bases). Germline CDR1 is SGHNT and CDR2 is YYREEE (reference sequence). The CDR3 consists of 15 residues. V was pared by 4 bases and J by 5 bases, with 19 bases between. The CDR3 sequence: CASSIGLHRGNEQYF. The DNA of the CDR3 is TGTGCCAGCAGCATCGGACTCCATCGGGGGAACGAGCAGTACTTC.

This chain joins TRBV5-1 and TRBJ1-1; TRBD1 might be the D (6 bases). Looked up from germline, CDR1 is SGHRS and CDR2 is YFSETQ. This CDR3 has 15 residues. V lost 1 base to trimming and J lost 5 bases, with 15 bases between them. The DNA for the CDR3 is TGCGCCAGCAGCTTGCGCGGGGGCGAGGGGACTGAAGCTTTCTTT. Translating gives CASSLRGGEGTEAFF.

V gene TRBV9 combines with J gene TRBJ1-2, with TRBD1 matching over 10 bases. CDR1 SGDLS and CDR2 YYNGEE come from the germline V gene. With 4 bases clipped from V and 4 bases from J, the junction kept 7 bases outside the gene matches. The CDR3 contains 15 residues. CDR3 loop: CASSTDRGLGYGYTF. The CDR3 nucleotides are TGTGCCAGCAGCACCGACAGGGGGCTGGGCTATGGCTACACCTTC. Variable domain in full (rest from reference TRBV9 and TRBJ1-2): DSGVTQTPKHLITATGQRVTLRCSPRSGDLSVYWYQQSLDQGLQFLIQYYNGEERAKGNILERFSAQQFPDLHSELNLSSLELGDSALYFCASSTDRGLGYGYTFGSGTRLTVV.

The chain is built from TRBV2 and TRBJ1-5, with D perhaps TRBD1 (6 bases). The CDR3 spans 15 residues. Deletions cut 7 bases from V and 2 bases from J, with 15 bases between. Looked up from germline, CDR1 is SNHLY and CDR2 is FYNNEI. This chain's CDR3 is CASKFRGGGNQPQHF. The CDR3 bases are TGTGCCAGCAAGTTCAGGGGAGGGGGCAATCAGCCCCAGCATTTT.

The sample holds one count of this clone. The chain joins TRBV15 to TRBJ1-5; D ambiguous. V dropped 3 bases and J dropped 0 bases, with 15 bases sitting between them. CDR3 length equals 17 residues. CDR1 is LNHNV, CDR2 YYDKDF, per germline (reference sequence). CDR3 DNA: TGTGCCACCAGCAGCAGTGAGGGTGTTGGTAGCAATCAGCCCCAGCATTTT. It specifies CATSSSEGVGSNQPQHF. The full variable domain, completed using reference TRBV15 and TRBJ1-5, is DAMVIQNPRYQVTQFGKPVTLSCSQTLNHNVMYWYQQKSSQAPKLLFHYYDKDFNNEADTPDNFQSRRPNTSFCFLDIRSPGLGDTAMYLCATSSSEGVGSNQPQHFGDGTRLSIL.

The rearrangement joins TRBV28 to TRBJ1-1; D is unresolved. Trimming removed 3 bases from V and 6 bases from J, with 5 bases in between. Looked up from germline, CDR1 is MDHEN and CDR2 is SYDVKM. The CDR3 is 11 residues long. The CDR3 loop reads CASSFLSEAFF. The CDR3 DNA reads as TGTGCCAGCAGTTTTCTCTCTGAAGCTTTCTTT.